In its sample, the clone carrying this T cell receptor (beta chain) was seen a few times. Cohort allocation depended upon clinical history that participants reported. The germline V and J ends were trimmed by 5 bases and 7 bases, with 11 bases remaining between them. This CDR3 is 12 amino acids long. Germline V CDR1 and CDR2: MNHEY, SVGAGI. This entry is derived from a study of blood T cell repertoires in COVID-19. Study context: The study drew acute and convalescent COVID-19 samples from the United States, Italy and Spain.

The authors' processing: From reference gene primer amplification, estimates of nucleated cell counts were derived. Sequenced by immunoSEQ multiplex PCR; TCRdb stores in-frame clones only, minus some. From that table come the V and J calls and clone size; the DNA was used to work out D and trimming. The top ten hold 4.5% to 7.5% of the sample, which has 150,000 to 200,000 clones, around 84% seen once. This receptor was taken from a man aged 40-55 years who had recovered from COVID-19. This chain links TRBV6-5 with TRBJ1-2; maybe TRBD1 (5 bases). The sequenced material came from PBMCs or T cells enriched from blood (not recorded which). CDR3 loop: CASSPTASGYTF. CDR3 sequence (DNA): TGTGCCAGCAGTCCGACAGCTAGTGGCTACACCTTC.